This T cell receptor (beta chain) is drawn from a study of cytomegalovirus exposure and HLA in healthy donors. Notes on the study in general: Later analysis suggested most CMV-associated TCR beta chains were HLA-restricted. Reports credit the classifier with highly specific, highly sensitive diagnosis of cytomegalovirus status.

Turning to this clone: Its specificity is unknown.

This CDR3 comprises 15 residues. V shed 0 bases and J shed 4 bases, with 13 bases lying between them. Germline V gene lookup returns CDR1 MNHEY and CDR2 SMNVEV (reference sequence). Primers: 60 Vbeta forward and 13 Jbeta reverse. Method: immunoSEQ multiplex PCR; TCRdb's copy keeps in-frame clones and lacks some. This sample's table has 80,000 to 95,000 clones. The chain has TRBV27 and TRBJ2-7; D perhaps matches TRBD1 (6 bases). Sequenced sample: PBMCs. This TCR derives from a man in his forties or fifties in good health and CMV-seropositive. The CDR3 loop is CASSLSGASPYEQYV. Written as DNA, the CDR3 is TGTGCCAGCAGTTTATCGGGGGCTAGTCCTTACGAGCAGTACGTC.